These 17 T cell receptor beta chains came from one sample sequenced in a study of shared clonotypes between healthy human individuals (TCRdb year 2020). Libraries were built with the immunoSEQ multiplex PCR assay. TCRdb stores this immuneACCESS table with in-frame sequences only. Part of the clones is absent; in the studies checked, under half of the shortfall reflects unresolved V genes, and no reason is known for the rest. The sample profile shows about 2,500,000 clones; around nine tenths of them were found once. Around 0.14% of the sample lies in the top ten. Material: naive CD4+ T cells sorted from blood. The intended sense of this specimen's cell subset or site label: CD45RA+ positively selected. The receptors were sampled from a man between 18 and 29 years old in good health.

The chain combines TRBV11-2 with TRBJ2-5; TRBD2 matches at 13 bases. Germline loops: CDR1 SGHAT, CDR2 FQNNGV. This CDR3 comprises 19 residues. Trimming at V came to 6 bases and at J to 2 bases, leaving 15 bases not matched to a gene. Written as DNA, the CDR3 is TGTGCCAGCAGATCTACACTAGCGGGGGGGATAGGAGGGCAAGAGACCCAGTACTTC. Its translation is CASRSTLAGGIGGQETQYF. The full variable domain, its missing parts supplied by reference TRBV11-2 and TRBJ2-5, is EAGVAQSPRYKIIEKRQSVAFWCNPISGHATLYWYQQILGQGPKLLIQFQNNGVVDDSQLPKDRFSAERLKGVDSTLKIQPAKLEDSAVYLCASRSTLAGGIGGQETQYFGPGTRLLVL.

This chain connects TRBV7-2 to TRBJ2-3; no clear D. The CDR3 sequence is 13 residues long. Germline V lookup: CDR1 SGHTA, CDR2 FQGNSA. Trimming removed 3 bases from V and 3 bases from J, with 7 bases in between. The CDR3 DNA follows: TGTGCCAGCAGCTTCGGGCAGACAGATACGCAGTATTTT. This encodes CASSFGQTDTQYF.

This chain links TRBV7-9 with TRBJ2-2; 7 bases match TRBD2. Germline V gene sequence: CDR1 SEHNR, CDR2 FQNEAQ (reference sequence). V was pared by 4 bases and J by 5 bases, with 10 bases of the junction left unmatched. The CDR3 is 16 residues long. DNA for the CDR3: TGTGCCAGCAGCTCGAGCGGGGTATATGGAACCGGGGAGCTGTTTTTT. It encodes CASSSSGVYGTGELFF.

The J gene is TRBJ1-3, the V gene TRBV7-9; D gene uncertain. Trimming took 2 bases from V and 1 from J, leaving 12 bases between them. The germline V gene has CDR1 SEHNR and CDR2 FQNEAQ (reference sequence). This CDR3 region has 16 residues. The CDR3 bases are TGTGCCAGCAGCTTAACACAAGGAGCTTCTGGAAACACCATATATTTT. Its translation is CASSLTQGASGNTIYF.

The genes are TRBV5-6 and TRBJ2-3; D may be TRBD1 (5 bases). Germline CDR1 SGHDT, CDR2 YYEEEE. Trimming removed 0 bases from V and 3 bases from J, with 11 bases in between. The CDR3 runs to 15 residues. This chain's CDR3 is CASSLVGVGTDTQYF. The CDR3 DNA reads TGTGCCAGCAGCTTGGTAGGGGTTGGAACAGATACGCAGTATTTT.

The genes are TRBV5-4 and TRBJ2-7, with D perhaps given as TRBD1 or TRBD2 (6 bases each). This CDR3 spans 15 amino acids. Between the trimmed V and J ends, which lost 3 bases and 5 bases, there was a span of 18 bases. Germline V gene sequence: CDR1 SGHNT, CDR2 YYREEE (reference sequence). For the CDR3, the DNA is TGTGCCAGCAGCTCGGGTGCCGCCGGGGGCGACGAGCAGTACTTC. Amino acid sequence: CASSSGAAGGDEQYF.

This sequence joins TRBV11-2 and TRBJ2-7; maybe TRBD1 (6 bases). V shed 4 bases and J shed 2 bases, with 12 bases lying between them. Germline values: CDR1 SGHAT, CDR2 FQNNGV. The CDR3 totals 14 residues. CDR3 DNA sequence: TGTGCCAGCAGCTCGACAGGACTTACCTACGAGCAGTACTTC. This sequence encodes CASSSTGLTYEQYF.

This chain connects TRBV6-5 to TRBJ2-3, with unresolved D. This CDR3 is built from 12 residues. With 4 bases removed from V and 1 base from J, the gap between germline ends came to 3 bases. Germline CDR1 MNHEY, CDR2 SVGAGI. The CDR3 coding sequence is TGTGCCAGCAGTTTTGGCACAGATACGCAGTATTTT. Amino acid sequence: CASSFGTDTQYF.

The chain links TRBV7-9 to TRBJ2-7; 8 bases are shared with TRBD2. Trimming at V came to 4 bases and at J to 6 bases, leaving 8 bases not matched to a gene. CDR1 is SEHNR, CDR2 FQNEAQ, per germline (reference sequence). The CDR3 runs to 14 residues. The CDR3 bases are TGTGCCAGCAGCTCCGGCGGGGGGCAAAGCGAGCAGTACTTC. Protein sequence: CASSSGGGQSEQYF.

This clone has a single count. The chain joins TRBV2 to TRBJ2-1; 8 bases map to TRBD2. The germline V gene encodes CDR1 SNHLY and CDR2 FYNNEI. Germline trimming cut 4 bases from V and 4 bases from J; bases unmatched to any gene: 9. This CDR3 has 16 residues. CDR3 loop: CASSGGASGLYNEQFF. The CDR3 bases are TGTGCCAGCAGTGGGGGGGCTAGCGGGTTGTACAATGAGCAGTTCTTC.

This chain links TRBV5-1 with TRBJ2-5; no clear D gene. Germline CDR1 is SGHRS and CDR2 is YFSETQ. This CDR3 has 14 amino acids. V lost 4 bases and J 2 bases, leaving 12 bases between the germline ends. CDR3 nucleotide sequence: TGCGCCAGCAGCCCTCCATATATACAAGAGACCCAGTACTTC. Residues: CASSPPYIQETQYF.

The V gene is TRBV18, the J gene TRBJ2-7, with 8 bases identical to TRBD1. CDR3 size: 14 residues. Germline lookup yields CDR1 KGHSH and CDR2 LQKENI. J lost 3 bases, V lost 2 bases, and 3 bases had no gene match. The CDR3 DNA is TGTGCCAGCTCACCAGCGACAGGGGTCTACGAGCAGTACTTC. This sequence encodes CASSPATGVYEQYF.

The chain has TRBV11-3 and TRBJ2-7, with D perhaps matching TRBD2 (6 bases). This CDR3 has 12 amino acids. Germline V gene lookup returns CDR1 SGHNT and CDR2 YENEEA. CDR3 in amino acids: CASGGNSYEQYF. The CDR3 bases are TGTGCTTCCGGCGGGAACTCCTACGAGCAGTACTTC.

V is TRBV7-9 and J is TRBJ2-1, with 12 bases aligning to TRBD2. CDR3 length: 16 amino acids. J gave up 8 bases and V 5 bases, and 10 bases lay outside the gene matches. CDR1 and CDR2 (germline): SEHNR, FQNEAQ (reference sequence). As DNA, the CDR3 is TGTGCCAGCAGCCCTCGACTAGCGGGAGAGTTCTATGAGCAGTTCTTC. This translates into CASSPRLAGEFYEQFF.

This chain links TRBV6-1 with TRBJ1-4, with D possibly matching TRBD1 (5 bases). V was cut by 4 bases and J by 3 bases, with 12 bases left in between. CDR1 is MNHNS and CDR2 is SASEGT in the germline V gene. The CDR3 is made up of 15 amino acids. This CDR3 reads CASSVSWGSNEKLFF. The CDR3 region has the DNA TGTGCCAGCAGTGTCTCTTGGGGGTCTAATGAAAAACTGTTTTTT.

This clone was recorded only once. The chain carries TRBV18 and TRBJ1-1, with D perhaps TRBD1 (6 bases). Germline V gene sequence: CDR1 KGHSH, CDR2 LQKENI. The CDR3 contains 14 residues. Trimming removed 6 bases at V and 6 bases at J, with 17 bases between. The CDR3 nucleotides read TGTGCCAGCTCCTCGAAGACAGGAGGACCTGAAGCTTTCTTT. Translating gives CASSSKTGGPEAFF.

The chain recombines TRBV28 with TRBJ1-1, with D uncertain. Germline V gene sequence: CDR1 MDHEN, CDR2 SYDVKM. V gave up 5 bases and J gave up 4 bases, with 17 bases separating them. This CDR3 has 15 amino acids. For the CDR3, the DNA is TGTGCCAGCAGTCCGCAGGATTTGGGAATCACTGAAGCTTTCTTT. Protein: CASSPQDLGITEAFF.